This T cell receptor beta chain was found in a study of T cell responses to AZD1222 COVID-19 vaccine (dated by TCRdb to 2020 to 2023). Looking at the study overall: TCR sequencing was performed for roughly 250 trial participants, of whom around 200 were given two doses of AZD1222 and around 26 were given two doses of MenACWY control vaccine. Trial participants were enrolled by age into 18-55, 56-69 and 70-plus year subgroups, with around 140, 26 and 57 TCR-sequenced participants respectively. General study outcomes and caveats: Reportedly, close to half of the unique spike-specific TCRs recognized epitopes lying outside the regions that are mutated in the B.1.351 and B.1.1.7 variants. The 56-69-year group was small, and its depth increase did not reach significance, likely because of low power. After two AZD1222 doses, both the breadth and the depth of spike-specific TCRs were significantly higher than at day 0 and than in MenACWY recipients. Conclusions about previously exposed vaccinees are limited, since just 6 or 7 AZD1222 recipients were seropositive for SARS-CoV-2 at baseline. Vaccine-associated CD4 TCRs spanned the whole spike protein, with dominant responses in regions 160-218 and 743-854. Most participants were white British and females outnumbered males, and the authors suggested that clonal diversity may have been underestimated. Because no samples from the day 14 peak response were available, repertoires could be characterized only after the peak T cell response.

The CDR3 regions of human TCRbeta chains were subjected to immunosequencing. As for the authors' bioinformatics: TCRs in the repertoires were compared against a reference library of SARS-CoV-2-specific TCRs that had been generated with the MIRA antigen-specificity platform. Breadth was defined as the fraction of unique TCRs that were SARS-CoV-2-associated, and depth was defined as the fraction of total T cells that were SARS-CoV-2-associated. Using the MIRA data, each spike-specific TCR was assigned both to the spike region to which the TCR was reactive and to a CD4 or CD8 class. Log10-transformed breadth and depth values were compared by one-way ANOVA with Sidak's multiple comparisons tests. The clones in this table, taken by TCRdb from immuneACCESS, are in-frame only. Not every clone is retained; where verified, under half of the shortfall comes from an unresolved V gene, and the cause of the rest is unknown. That table supplies the V and J calls and clone size; D and trimming were determined from the DNA. The sample includes 150,000 to 200,000 clones, with roughly nine tenths observed a single time. The ten largest clones take up roughly 1.2% of the sample.

The time point label of this sample denotes: about 28 days (+/-7) after the second vaccine dose. AZD1222 recipients whose second dose came at about 4 weeks and those whose second dose came at about 12 weeks were combined into one group, since spike-specific TCR depth and breadth did not differ between the two schedules. Vaccinee samples were obtained from the UK trials COV001 and COV002, which included a single-blind randomized controlled phase 2/3 trial of AZD1222 (ChAdOx1 nCoV-19) in healthy adults. For TCRbeta chain sequencing, PBMC samples from trial participants were taken at day 0 and at day 28 after the second dose. CDR1 and CDR2 (KGHSH, LQKENI) derive from the germline V gene. At the junction V is shortened by 2 bases and J by 1 base, with 11 bases in between. The CDR3 sequence holds 15 residues, the cysteine and phenylalanine included. The entry retains the CDR3 DNA only, 45 bases that are in frame from base 1.

Comment on this clone: Its antigen specificity is not known. No clone much larger than this one lies a single base away; base qualities are absent.

The sequence links TRBV18 to TRBJ1-1; matching of 6 bases hints at TRBD1 as the D gene. The sequenced sample was peripheral blood, obtained 28 days after the second AZD1222 dose. This clonotype was obtained from an adult who received the AZD1222 COVID-19 vaccine. DNA sequence: TGTGCCAGCTCACCAGGGGGGGCTAAGAACACTGAAGCTTTCTTT. It translates to CASSPGGAKNTEAFF.